These 7 T cell receptor beta chains were all obtained from the same sample, sequenced in a study of shared clonotypes between healthy human individuals. This table comes from immunoSEQ multiplex PCR, and its TCRdb copy is limited to in-frame clones, with some not included. Of fewer than 600,000 clones listed, more than 75% are singletons. The specimen was PBMCs. Receptors were obtained from a woman aged 35 to 49 in good health. Some clones in this sample may be carry-over from other donors' samples.

Points on this clone: A single base is all that separates this from a far larger clone, so a read error is likely. The genes are TRBV25-1 and TRBJ1-5, with D possibly being TRBD1 (5 bases). The CDR3 consists of 15 residues. Trimming took off 4 bases at V and 2 bases at J, with 12 bases between the two ends. In germline, CDR1 is MGHDK, CDR2 SYGVNS. The CDR3 region is CASSGYGGGNQPQHF. The CDR3, as DNA: TGTGCCAGCAGTGGATACGGGGGTGGCAATCAGCCCCAGCATTTT.

The chain uses TRBV9 and TRBJ2-7; possible D gene TRBD2, 6 bases. Germline lookup yields CDR1 SGDLS and CDR2 YYNGEE. Trimming pared 0 bases from V and 6 bases from J, leaving 10 bases between. The CDR3 length is 13 residues. The CDR3 nucleotides are TGTGCCAGCAGCGTAGGCGCCGGGAGCGAGCAGTACTTC. Translated: CASSVGAGSEQYF.

CDR3 DNA: TGTGCCAGCCCCTCCATAAACTACGAGCAGTACTTC. Residues: CASPSINYEQYF. The V call is TRBV6-1, the J call TRBJ2-7, with D uncertain. This CDR3 is built from 12 residues. Germline V lookup: CDR1 MNHNS, CDR2 SASEGT. V was shortened by 8 bases and J by 3 bases, with 11 bases between the two germline ends.

The chain joins TRBV6-1 to TRBJ1-5; 7 bases align to TRBD1. V was clipped by 4 bases and J by 2 bases; unmatched bases: 8. The germline CDR1 and CDR2 sequences are MNHNS and SASEGT. The CDR3 contains 16 residues. The CDR3 nucleotides read TGTGCCAGCAGTGTGCGTCGACAGGGTGGCAATCAGCCCCAGCATTTT. Amino acid sequence: CASSVRRQGGNQPQHF.

With respect to this clone: Possible read error: a much larger clone is one base away. DNA of the CDR3: TGTGCCAGCAGCGCACTAAACACAGATACGCAGTATTTT. It codes for CASSALNTDTQYF. The gene calls are TRBV7-2 and TRBJ2-3; D call uncertain. Germline loops: CDR1 SGHTA, CDR2 FQGNSA. Trimming stripped 5 bases from V and 2 bases from J, with 8 bases between. The CDR3 is 13 residues long.

The CDR3 is CASKGSNQPQHF. The CDR3 bases are TGTGCCAGCAAGGGTAGCAATCAGCCCCAGCATTTT. This chain connects TRBV28 to TRBJ1-5; the D is unclear. CDR1 and CDR2 (germline): MDHEN, SYDVKM. The CDR3 totals 12 residues. Deletions cut 7 bases from V and 0 bases from J, with 4 bases between.

The chain joins TRBV5-4 to TRBJ2-7, with TRBD2 matching 9 bases. J gave up 3 bases and V 0 bases, and 1 base lay outside the gene matches. There are 14 residues in the CDR3. Germline lookup yields CDR1 SGHNT and CDR2 YYREEE (reference sequence). Here the CDR3 reads CASSLGSGSYEQYF. In nucleotides, the CDR3 is TGTGCCAGCAGCTTGGGTAGCGGGAGCTACGAGCAGTACTTC.